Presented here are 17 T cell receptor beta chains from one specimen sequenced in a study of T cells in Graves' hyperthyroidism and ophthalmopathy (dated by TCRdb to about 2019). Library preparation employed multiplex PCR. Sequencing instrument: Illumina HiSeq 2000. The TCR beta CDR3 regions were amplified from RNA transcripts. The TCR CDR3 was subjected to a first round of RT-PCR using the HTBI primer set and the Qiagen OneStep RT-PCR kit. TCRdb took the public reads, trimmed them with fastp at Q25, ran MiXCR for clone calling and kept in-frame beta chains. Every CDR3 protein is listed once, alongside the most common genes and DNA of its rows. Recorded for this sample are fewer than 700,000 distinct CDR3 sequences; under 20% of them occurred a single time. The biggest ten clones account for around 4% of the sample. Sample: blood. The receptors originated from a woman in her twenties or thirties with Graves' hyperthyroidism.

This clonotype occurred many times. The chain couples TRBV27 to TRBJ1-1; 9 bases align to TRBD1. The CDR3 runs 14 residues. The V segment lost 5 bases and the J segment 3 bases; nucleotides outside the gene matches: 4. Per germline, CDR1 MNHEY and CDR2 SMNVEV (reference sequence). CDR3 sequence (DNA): TGTGCCAGCAGTAAATGGGACAGGGACACTGAAGCTTTCTTT. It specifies CASSKWDRDTEAFF.

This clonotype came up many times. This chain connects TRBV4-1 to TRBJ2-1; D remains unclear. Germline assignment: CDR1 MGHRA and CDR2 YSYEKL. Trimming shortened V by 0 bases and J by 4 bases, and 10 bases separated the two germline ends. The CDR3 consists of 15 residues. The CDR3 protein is CASSQEMAEYNEQFF. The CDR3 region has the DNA TGCGCCAGCAGCCAAGAAATGGCGGAATACAATGAGCAGTTCTTC.

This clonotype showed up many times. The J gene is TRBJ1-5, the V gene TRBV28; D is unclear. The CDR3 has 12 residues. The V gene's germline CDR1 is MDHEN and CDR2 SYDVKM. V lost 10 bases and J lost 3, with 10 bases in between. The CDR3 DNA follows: TGTGCCACCGTGGTTGCCAATCAGCCCCAGCATTTT. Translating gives CATVVANQPQHF.

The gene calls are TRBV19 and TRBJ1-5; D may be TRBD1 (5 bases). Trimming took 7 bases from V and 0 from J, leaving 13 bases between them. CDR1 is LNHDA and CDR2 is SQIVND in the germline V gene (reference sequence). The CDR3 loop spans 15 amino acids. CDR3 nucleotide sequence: TGTGCCAGTATTGACAGTTCCCCTAGCAATCAGCCCCAGCATTTT. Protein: CASIDSSPSNQPQHF.

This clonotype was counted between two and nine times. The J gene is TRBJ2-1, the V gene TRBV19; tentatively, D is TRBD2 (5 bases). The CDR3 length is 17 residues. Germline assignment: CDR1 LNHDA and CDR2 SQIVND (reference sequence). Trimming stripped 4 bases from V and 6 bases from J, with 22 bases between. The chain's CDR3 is CASSNSAGLFPSNEQFF. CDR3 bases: TGTGCCAGTAGTAACTCTGCTGGACTCTTCCCGTCCAATGAGCAGTTCTTC. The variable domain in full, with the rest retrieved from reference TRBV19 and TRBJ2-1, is DGGITQSPKYLFRKEGQNVTLSCEQNLNHDAMYWYRQDPGQGLRLIYYSQIVNDFQKGDIAEGYSVSREKKESFPLTVTSAQKNPTAFYLCASSNSAGLFPSNEQFFGPGTRLTVL.

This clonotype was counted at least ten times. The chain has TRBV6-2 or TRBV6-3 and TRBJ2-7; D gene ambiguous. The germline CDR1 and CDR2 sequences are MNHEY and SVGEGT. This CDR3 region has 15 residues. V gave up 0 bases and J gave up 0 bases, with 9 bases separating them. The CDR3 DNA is TGTGCCAGCAGTTACTCGTCGCGGAACTCCTACGAGCAGTACTTC. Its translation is CASSYSSRNSYEQYF.

The DNA of the CDR3 is TGTGCCAGCAGCCGGACAGGGGGAGACAATGAGCAGTTCTTC. Amino acids: CASSRTGGDNEQFF. This sequence joins TRBV9 and TRBJ2-1; 10 bases align to TRBD1. Per the germline V gene, CDR1 is SGDLS and CDR2 is YYNGEE. Trimming removed 4 bases from V and 5 bases from J; junction bases left unmatched: 3. This CDR3 is 14 amino acids long. The whole variable domain, remainder taken from reference TRBV9 and TRBJ2-1, is DSGVTQTPKHLITATGQRVTLRCSPRSGDLSVYWYQQSLDQGLQFLIQYYNGEERAKGNILERFSAQQFPDLHSELNLSSLELGDSALYFCASSRTGGDNEQFFGPGTRLTVL.

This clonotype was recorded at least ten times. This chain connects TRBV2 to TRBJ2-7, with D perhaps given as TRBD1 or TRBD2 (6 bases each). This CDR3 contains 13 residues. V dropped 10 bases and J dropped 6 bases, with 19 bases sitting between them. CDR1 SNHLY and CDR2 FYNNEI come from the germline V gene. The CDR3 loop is CATSEGGAPEQYF. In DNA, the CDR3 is TGTGCCACCTCCGAGGGGGGAGCGCCCGAGCAGTACTTC.

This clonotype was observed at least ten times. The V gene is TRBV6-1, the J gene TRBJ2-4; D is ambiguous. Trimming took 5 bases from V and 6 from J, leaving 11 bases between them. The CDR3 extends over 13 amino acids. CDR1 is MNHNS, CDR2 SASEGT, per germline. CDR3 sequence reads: CASSYGTANIQYF. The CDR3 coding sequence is TGTGCCAGCAGTTATGGAACGGCAAACATTCAGTACTTC.

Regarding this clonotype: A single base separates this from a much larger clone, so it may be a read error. CDR3 loop: CASPQTGVYTEAFF. The CDR3, as DNA: TGTGCCAGCCCTCAAACAGGGGTTTACACTGAAGCTTTCTTT. The chain combines TRBV19 with TRBJ1-1, with TRBD1 identical over 7 bases. The CDR3 runs to 14 residues. With 9 bases clipped from V and 3 bases from J, the junction kept 10 bases outside the gene matches. Germline lookup yields CDR1 LNHDA and CDR2 SQIVND (reference sequence).

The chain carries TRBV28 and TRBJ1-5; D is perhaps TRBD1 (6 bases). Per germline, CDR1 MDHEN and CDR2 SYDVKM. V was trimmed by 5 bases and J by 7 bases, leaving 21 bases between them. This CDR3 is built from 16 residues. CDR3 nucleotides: TGTGCCAGCAGTCGCTCGTTCAGGGGTCTGGAACAGCCCCAGCATTTT. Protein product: CASSRSFRGLEQPQHF.

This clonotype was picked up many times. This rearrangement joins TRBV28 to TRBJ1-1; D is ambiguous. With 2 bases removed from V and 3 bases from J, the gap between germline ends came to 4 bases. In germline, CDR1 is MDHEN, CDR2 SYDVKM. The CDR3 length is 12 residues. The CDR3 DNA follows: TGTGCCAGCAGTTTACCTCACACTGAAGCTTTCTTT. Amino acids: CASSLPHTEAFF.

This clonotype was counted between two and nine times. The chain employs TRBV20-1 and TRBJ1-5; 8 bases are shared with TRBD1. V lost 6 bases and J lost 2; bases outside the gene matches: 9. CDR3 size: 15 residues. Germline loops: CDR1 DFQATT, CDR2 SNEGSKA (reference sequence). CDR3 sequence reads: CSATDRGKGNQPQHF. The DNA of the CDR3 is TGCAGTGCAACAGACAGGGGAAAGGGCAATCAGCCCCAGCATTTT.

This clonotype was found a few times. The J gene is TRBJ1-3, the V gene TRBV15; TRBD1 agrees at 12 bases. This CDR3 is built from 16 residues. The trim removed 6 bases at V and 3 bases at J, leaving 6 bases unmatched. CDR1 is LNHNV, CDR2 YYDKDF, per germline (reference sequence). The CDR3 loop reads CATSDRDRGLGNTIYF. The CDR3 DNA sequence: TGTGCCACCAGTGACCGGGACAGGGGGCTTGGAAACACCATATATTTT.

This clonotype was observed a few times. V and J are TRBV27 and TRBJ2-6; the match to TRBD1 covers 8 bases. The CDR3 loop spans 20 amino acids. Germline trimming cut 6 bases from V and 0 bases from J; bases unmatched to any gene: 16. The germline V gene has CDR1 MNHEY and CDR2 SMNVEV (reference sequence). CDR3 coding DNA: TGTGCCAGCAGCAATTACGAGGTGGACAGGGCCACCTCTGGGGCCAACGTCCTGACTTTC. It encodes CASSNYEVDRATSGANVLTF.

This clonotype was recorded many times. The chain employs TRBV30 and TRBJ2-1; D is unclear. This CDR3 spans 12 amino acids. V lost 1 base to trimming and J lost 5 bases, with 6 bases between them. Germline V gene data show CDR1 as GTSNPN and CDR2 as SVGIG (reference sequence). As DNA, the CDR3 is TGTGCCTGGAGTGGATCCGACAATGAGCAGTTCTTC. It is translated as CAWSGSDNEQFF.

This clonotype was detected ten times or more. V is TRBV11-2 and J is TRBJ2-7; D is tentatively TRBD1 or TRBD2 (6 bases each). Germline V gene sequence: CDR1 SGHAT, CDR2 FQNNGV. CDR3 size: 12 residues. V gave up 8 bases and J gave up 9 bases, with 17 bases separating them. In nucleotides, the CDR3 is TGTGCCAGCCAGGAGGGGGGAGCCGGGCAGTACTTC. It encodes CASQEGGAGQYF.